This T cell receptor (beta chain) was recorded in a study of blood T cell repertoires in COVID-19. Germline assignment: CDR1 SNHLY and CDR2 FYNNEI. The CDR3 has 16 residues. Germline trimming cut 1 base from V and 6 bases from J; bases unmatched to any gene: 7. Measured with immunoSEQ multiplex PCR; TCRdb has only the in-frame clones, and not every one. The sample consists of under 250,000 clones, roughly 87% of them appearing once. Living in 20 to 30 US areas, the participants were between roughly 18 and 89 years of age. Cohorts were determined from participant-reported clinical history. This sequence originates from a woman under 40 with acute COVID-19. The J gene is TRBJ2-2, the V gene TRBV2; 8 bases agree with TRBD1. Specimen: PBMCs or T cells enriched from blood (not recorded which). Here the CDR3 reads CASSEDRGVGSGELFF. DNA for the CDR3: TGTGCCAGCAGTGAAGACAGGGGGGTTGGATCCGGGGAGCTGTTTTTT. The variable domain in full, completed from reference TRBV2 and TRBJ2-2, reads EPEVTQTPSHQVTQMGQEVILRCVPISNHLYFYWYRQILGQKVEFLVSFYNNEISEKSEIFDDQFSVERPDGSNFTLKIRSTKLEDSAMYFCASSEDRGVGSGELFFGEGSRLTVL.